These 13 T cell receptor beta chains came from one sample sequenced in a study of T cells in Graves' hyperthyroidism and ophthalmopathy. What was amplified from RNA transcripts were TCR beta CDR3 regions. Researchers ran a first-round RT-PCR on the TCR CDR3 using the HTBI primer set. Each CDR3 protein is one row after TCRdb ran MiXCR on the multiplex PCR reads. The data contain fewer than 450,000 distinct CDR3 sequences, over 12% of them seen just once; the ten biggest clones take up roughly a fifth. Input material: blood. The receptor source for this set is a woman aged 60 to 75 with Graves' ophthalmopathy.

The chain joins TRBV9 to TRBJ1-6; D may be TRBD1 (5 bases). CDR1 SGDLS and CDR2 YYNGEE come from the germline V gene. The CDR3 is made up of 14 amino acids. V was shortened by 0 bases and J by 8 bases, with 9 bases between the two germline ends. The CDR3: CASSVGSGDSPLHF. CDR3 nucleotide sequence: TGTGCCAGCAGCGTAGGGTCGGGGGATTCACCCCTCCACTTT.

This clonotype was counted between two and nine times. Relative to the germline gene, one junction end is altered; a read error may explain this. The chain couples TRBV28 to TRBJ2-3; D ambiguous. CDR3 length: 13 amino acids. Germline CDR1 and CDR2: MDHEN and SYDVKM. The CDR3 DNA sequence: TGTGCCAGCATCTCAGCACCCACAGATACGCGGTATTTT. Amino acid sequence: CASISAPTDTRYF. Complete variable domain (other parts from reference TRBV28 and TRBJ2-3): DVKVTQSSRYLVKRTGEKVFLECVQDMDHENMFWYRQDPGLGLRLIYFSYDVKMKEKGDIPEGYSVSREKKERFSLILESASTNQTSMYLCASISAPTDTRYFGPGTRLTVL.

This clonotype was counted many times. This chain links TRBV24-1 with TRBJ2-5; D gene ambiguous. V was trimmed by 4 bases and J by 2 bases, leaving 16 bases between them. The CDR3 runs 16 residues. Per the germline V gene, CDR1 is KGHDR and CDR2 is SFDVKD. CDR3 sequence: CATSDPGRFPQETQYF. CDR3 DNA: TGTGCCACCAGTGACCCTGGCCGTTTTCCGCAAGAGACCCAGTACTTC.

Many counts were recorded for this clonotype. The rearrangement links TRBV5-1 to TRBJ1-5; 7 bases map to TRBD1. The germline V gene has CDR1 SGHRS and CDR2 YFSETQ. V lost 4 bases, J lost 3 bases, and 10 bases stayed unmatched. The CDR3 length is 16 residues. CDR3 sequence reads: CASSPGPRGNNQPQHF. CDR3 in DNA: TGCGCCAGCAGCCCTGGACCCAGGGGGAACAATCAGCCCCAGCATTTT.

This clonotype was seen ten or more times. The V and J genes are TRBV6-2 or TRBV6-3 and TRBJ2-7; D might be TRBD1 or TRBD2, each matching 6 bases. The CDR3 runs 16 residues. The germline V gene has CDR1 MNHEY and CDR2 SVGEGT. V gave up 5 bases and J gave up 6 bases, with 23 bases separating them. The CDR3, as DNA: TGTGCCAGCAGTACGCCTAGCTTCGGGGGCGTAGGCGAGCAGTACTTC. Translated, it gives CASSTPSFGGVGEQYF.

This clonotype was observed at least ten times. This rearrangement joins TRBV2 to TRBJ2-1; 7 positions agree with TRBD1. The germline V gene encodes CDR1 SNHLY and CDR2 FYNNEI. The CDR3 has 13 amino acids. Trimming at V came to 3 bases and at J to 8 bases, leaving 4 bases not matched to a gene. The DNA for the CDR3 is TGTGCCAGCAGTGACCACAGGGGAGATGAGCAGTTCTTC. Protein product: CASSDHRGDEQFF. Drawing the rest from reference TRBV2 and TRBJ2-1, the complete variable domain is EPEVTQTPSHQVTQMGQEVILRCVPISNHLYFYWYRQILGQKVEFLVSFYNNEISEKSEIFDDQFSVERPDGSNFTLKIRSTKLEDSAMYFCASSDHRGDEQFFGPGTRLTVL.

This clonotype has at least ten counts. This chain joins TRBV10-3 and TRBJ2-6; D is uncertain. CDR3 length: 16 residues. Trimming took 4 bases from V and 2 from J, leaving 12 bases between them. Germline CDR1 and CDR2: ENHRY and SYGVKD. The CDR3 nucleotides read TGTGCCATCAGTGGATCACATGGAACTGGGGCCAACGTCCTGACTTTC. This gives the protein CAISGSHGTGANVLTF.

This clonotype was seen repeatedly, ten times or more. The chain is built from TRBV2 and TRBJ2-1; D unclear. CDR1 SNHLY and CDR2 FYNNEI come from the germline V gene. CDR3 length equals 15 residues. Trimming removed 3 bases at V and 0 bases at J, with 9 bases between. The CDR3, as DNA: TGTGCCAGCAGTGACGCCCATAGCTCCTACAATGAGCAGTTCTTC. Translated: CASSDAHSSYNEQFF. Combining the CDR3 with reference TRBV2 and TRBJ2-1 gives the whole variable domain EPEVTQTPSHQVTQMGQEVILRCVPISNHLYFYWYRQILGQKVEFLVSFYNNEISEKSEIFDDQFSVERPDGSNFTLKIRSTKLEDSAMYFCASSDAHSSYNEQFFGPGTRLTVL.

This clonotype was counted at least ten times. The chain combines TRBV20-1 with TRBJ2-7; TRBD2 aligns across 16 bases. CDR1 DFQATT and CDR2 SNEGSKA come from the germline V gene (reference sequence). With V trimmed by 0 bases and J by 3 bases, 8 bases remained unmatched. CDR3 length: 18 amino acids. The CDR3 DNA sequence: TGCAGTGCTAGAGATCAGGGGACTAGCGGGAGGGGCCGCTACGAGCAGTACTTC. Its protein product is CSARDQGTSGRGRYEQYF.

This clonotype has ten or more counts. The chain's CDR3 is CASSPGLQETQYF. In DNA, the CDR3 is TGTGCCAGCTCACCGGGGCTCCAAGAGACCCAGTACTTC. The rearrangement joins TRBV18 to TRBJ2-5; the D gene is possibly TRBD1 (5 bases). The CDR3 is made up of 13 amino acids. The germline V gene encodes CDR1 KGHSH and CDR2 LQKENI. Trimming pared 3 bases from V and 1 base from J, leaving 6 bases between.

To note about this clonotype: A much larger clonotype is one base distant, so this may be a read error. The chain combines TRBV24-1 with TRBJ2-2; D is uncertain. Germline assignment: CDR1 KGHDR and CDR2 SFDVKD. This CDR3 region has 15 residues. Deletions cut 6 bases from V and 3 bases from J, with 13 bases between. CDR3 protein: CATSNPGPDTGELFF. The CDR3 DNA is TGTGCCACCAGTAACCCCGGGCCTGACACCGGGGAGCTGTTTTTT.

At least ten counts were recorded for this clonotype. The rearrangement uses TRBV24-1 and TRBJ1-2; D is perhaps TRBD1 (5 bases). There are 13 residues in the CDR3. Germline V gene lookup returns CDR1 KGHDR and CDR2 SFDVKD. Trimming removed 5 bases from V and 8 bases from J, with 14 bases in between. The CDR3 is CATSGGTYRGYTF. CDR3 nucleotides: TGTGCCACCAGTGGCGGGACTTATAGGGGCTACACCTTC.

This clonotype was recorded at least ten times. The genes are TRBV10-3 and TRBJ2-7; possibly TRBD2 for D (5 bases). Germline V gene sequence: CDR1 ENHRY, CDR2 SYGVKD. Trimming removed 0 bases at V and 3 bases at J, with 12 bases between. The CDR3 loop spans 15 amino acids. The CDR3 loop is CAISESDSEGYEQYF. CDR3 sequence (DNA): TGTGCCATCAGTGAGTCAGATTCAGAGGGCTACGAGCAGTACTTC.